This T cell receptor (beta chain) was retrieved from a study of blood T cell repertoires in COVID-19. Study details: The analysed material was cDNA or gDNA that came from T cells, B-cell-depleted T cells, or PBMCs.

Only in-frame clones appear in the TCRdb table, and some are missing; sequencing was by immunoSEQ multiplex PCR. The table includes around 200,000 clones, about 88% detected once. The CDR3 has 15 residues. Trimming cost V 2 bases and J 1 base, with 10 bases left between them. CDR1 and CDR2 from the germline V gene are MNHEY and SMNVEV (reference sequence). The specimen sequenced was PBMCs or T cells enriched from blood (not recorded which). The chain employs TRBV27 and TRBJ2-3; D possibly corresponds to TRBD2 (6 bases). The clonotype originates from a young woman who had recovered from COVID-19. The CDR3 loop reads CASSLAGLGTDTQYF. The CDR3 DNA sequence: TGTGCCAGCAGTTTAGCGGGACTTGGCACAGATACGCAGTATTTT.